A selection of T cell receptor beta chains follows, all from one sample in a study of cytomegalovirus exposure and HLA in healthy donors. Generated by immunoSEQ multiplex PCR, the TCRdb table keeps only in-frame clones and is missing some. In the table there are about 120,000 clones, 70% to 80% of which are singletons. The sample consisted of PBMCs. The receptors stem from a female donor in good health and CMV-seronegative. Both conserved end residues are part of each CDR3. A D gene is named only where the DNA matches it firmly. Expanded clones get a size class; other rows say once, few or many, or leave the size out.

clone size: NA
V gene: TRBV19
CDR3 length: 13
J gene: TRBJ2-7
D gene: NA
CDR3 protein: CASSQGIGNEQYF
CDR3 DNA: TGTGCCAGTTCCCAGGGAATAGGGAACGAGCAGTACTTC

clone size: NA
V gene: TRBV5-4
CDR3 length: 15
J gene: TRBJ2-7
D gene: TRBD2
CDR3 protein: CASSLVSGGTYEQYF
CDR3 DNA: TGTGCCAGCAGCTTGGTTAGCGGGGGGACCTACGAGCAGTACTTC

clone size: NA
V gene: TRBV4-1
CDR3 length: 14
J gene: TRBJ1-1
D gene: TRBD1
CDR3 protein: CASSQETGWTEAFF
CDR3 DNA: TGCGCCAGCAGCCAAGAGACAGGGTGGACTGAAGCTTTCTTT

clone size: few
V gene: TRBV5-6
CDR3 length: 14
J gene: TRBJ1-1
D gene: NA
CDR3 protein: CASSLRVMNTEAFF
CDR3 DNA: TGTGCCAGCAGCTTGCGGGTAATGAACACTGAAGCTTTCTTT

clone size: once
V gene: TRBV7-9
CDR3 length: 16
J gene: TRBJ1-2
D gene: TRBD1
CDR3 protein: CASSRSAGTANYGYTF
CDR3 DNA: TGTGCCAGCAGCCGAAGCGCCGGGACAGCTAACTATGGCTACACCTTC

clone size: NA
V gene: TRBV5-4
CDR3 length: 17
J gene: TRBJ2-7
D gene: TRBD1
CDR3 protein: CASSLGSNGQGSYEQYF
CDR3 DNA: TGTGCCAGCAGCTTGGGGTCAAATGGACAGGGATCCTACGAGCAGTACTTC

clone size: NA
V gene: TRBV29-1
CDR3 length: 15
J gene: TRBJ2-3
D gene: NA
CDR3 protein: CSVVAGQLSTDTQYF
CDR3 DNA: TGCAGCGTCGTTGCGGGACAGCTTAGCACAGATACGCAGTATTTT

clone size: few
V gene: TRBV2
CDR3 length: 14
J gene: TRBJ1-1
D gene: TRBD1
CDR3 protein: CASSAQGLNTEAFF
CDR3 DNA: TGTGCCAGCAGTGCACAGGGGTTAAACACTGAAGCTTTCTTT

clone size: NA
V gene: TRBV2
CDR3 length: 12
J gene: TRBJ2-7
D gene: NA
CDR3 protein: CASIRDSSRQYF
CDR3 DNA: TGTGCCAGCATAAGAGACTCCTCCCGGCAGTACTTC

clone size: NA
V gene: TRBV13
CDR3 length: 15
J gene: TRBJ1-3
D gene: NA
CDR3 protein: CASSLFRVVTNTIYF
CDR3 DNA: TGTGCCAGCAGCTTGTTCCGGGTAGTTACGAACACCATATATTTT

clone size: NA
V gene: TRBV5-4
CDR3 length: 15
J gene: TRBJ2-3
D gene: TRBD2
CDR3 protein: CASSYSGGAADTQYF
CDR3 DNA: TGTGCCAGCAGCTATAGCGGGGGGGCCGCCGATACGCAGTATTTT

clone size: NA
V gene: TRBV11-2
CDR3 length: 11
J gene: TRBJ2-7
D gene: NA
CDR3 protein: CASSLRAEQYF
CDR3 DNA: TGTGCCAGCAGCCTCCGCGCAGAGCAGTACTTC

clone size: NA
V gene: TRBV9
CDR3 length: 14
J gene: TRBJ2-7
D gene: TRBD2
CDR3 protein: CASSQTSGGREQYF
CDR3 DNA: TGTGCCAGCAGCCAAACTAGCGGGGGACGTGAGCAGTACTTC

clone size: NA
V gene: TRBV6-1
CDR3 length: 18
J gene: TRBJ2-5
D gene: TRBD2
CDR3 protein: CASSERLAGGPGRETQYF
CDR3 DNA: TGTGCCAGCAGTGAAAGACTAGCGGGGGGGCCCGGCCGTGAGACCCAGTACTTC

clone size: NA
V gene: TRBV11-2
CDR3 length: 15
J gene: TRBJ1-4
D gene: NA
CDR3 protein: CASSVGAGANEKLFF
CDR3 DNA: TGTGCCAGCAGCGTAGGGGCGGGTGCTAATGAAAAACTGTTTTTT

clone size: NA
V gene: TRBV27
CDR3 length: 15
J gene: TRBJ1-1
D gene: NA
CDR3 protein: CASSLTGRMNTEAFF
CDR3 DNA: TGTGCCAGCAGTTTAACTGGGAGAATGAACACTGAAGCTTTCTTT

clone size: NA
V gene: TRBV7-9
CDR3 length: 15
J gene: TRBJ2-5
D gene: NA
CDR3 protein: CASSLDLEGEETQYF
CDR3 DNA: TGTGCCAGCAGCTTAGATCTGGAGGGCGAAGAGACCCAGTACTTC

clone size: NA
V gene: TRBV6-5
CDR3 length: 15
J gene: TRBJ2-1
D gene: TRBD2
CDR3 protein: CASSSSGGSYNEQFF
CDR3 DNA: TGTGCCAGCAGTTCGTCGGGGGGAAGCTACAATGAGCAGTTCTTC

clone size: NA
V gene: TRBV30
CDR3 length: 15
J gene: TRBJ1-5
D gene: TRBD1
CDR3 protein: CAWGRGPGGNQPQHF
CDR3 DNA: TGTGCCTGGGGTAGGGGCCCAGGGGGAAATCAGCCCCAGCATTTT

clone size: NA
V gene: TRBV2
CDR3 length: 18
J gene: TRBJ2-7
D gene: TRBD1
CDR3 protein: CASMLRPETGTGRLGQYF
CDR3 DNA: TGTGCCAGCATGCTGCGTCCGGAGACCGGGACAGGGAGGCTCGGGCAGTACTTC

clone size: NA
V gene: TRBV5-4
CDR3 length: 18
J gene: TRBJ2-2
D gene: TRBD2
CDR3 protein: CASSLTRGLAGAGGELFF
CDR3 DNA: TGTGCCAGCAGCTTGACCCGGGGACTAGCGGGGGCTGGCGGGGAGCTGTTTTTT

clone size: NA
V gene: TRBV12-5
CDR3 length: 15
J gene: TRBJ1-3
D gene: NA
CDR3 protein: CASGLIGLGENTIYF
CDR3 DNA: TGTGCTAGTGGTTTAATAGGTCTGGGAGAAAACACCATATATTTT

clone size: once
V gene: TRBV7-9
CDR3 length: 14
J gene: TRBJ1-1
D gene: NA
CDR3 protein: CASSADRLNTEAFF
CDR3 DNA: TGTGCCAGCAGCGCAGACAGACTGAACACTGAAGCTTTCTTT

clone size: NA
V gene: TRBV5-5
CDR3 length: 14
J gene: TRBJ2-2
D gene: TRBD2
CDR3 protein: CASSLGGGARELFF
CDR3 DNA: TGTGCCAGCAGCTTGGGCGGGGGGGCCCGGGAGCTGTTTTTT

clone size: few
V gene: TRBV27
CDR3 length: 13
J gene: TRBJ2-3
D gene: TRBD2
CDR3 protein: CASSFGGADTQYF
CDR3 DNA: TGTGCCAGCAGTTTCGGGGGGGCAGATACGCAGTATTTT

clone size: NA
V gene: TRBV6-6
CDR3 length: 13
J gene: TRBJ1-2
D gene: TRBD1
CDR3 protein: CASGTGVGYGYTF
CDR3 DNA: TGTGCCAGCGGAACAGGGGTGGGATATGGCTACACCTTC

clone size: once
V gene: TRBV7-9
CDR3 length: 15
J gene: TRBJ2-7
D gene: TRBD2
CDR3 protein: CASSPGGDPLGEQYF
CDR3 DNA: TGTGCCAGCAGCCCCGGGGGGGACCCTCTTGGCGAGCAGTACTTC

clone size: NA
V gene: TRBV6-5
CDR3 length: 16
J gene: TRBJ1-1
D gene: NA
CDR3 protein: CASSYSATLMNTEAFF
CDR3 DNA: TGTGCCAGCAGTTACTCGGCCACCCTTATGAACACTGAAGCTTTCTTT

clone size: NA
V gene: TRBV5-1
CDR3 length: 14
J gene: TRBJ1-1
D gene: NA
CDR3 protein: CASSAGTYRAEAFF
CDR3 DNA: TGCGCCAGCAGCGCCGGGACATACAGGGCTGAAGCTTTCTTT

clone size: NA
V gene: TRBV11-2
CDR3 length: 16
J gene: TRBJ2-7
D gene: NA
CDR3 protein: CASKSTATSGSYEQYF
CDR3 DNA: TGTGCCAGCAAATCGACAGCTACCTCTGGATCCTACGAGCAGTACTTC

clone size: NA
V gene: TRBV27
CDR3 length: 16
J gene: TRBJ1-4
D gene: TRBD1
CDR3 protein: CASSPPGQGHNEKLFF
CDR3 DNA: TGTGCCAGCAGTCCCCCCGGACAGGGGCATAATGAAAAACTGTTTTTT

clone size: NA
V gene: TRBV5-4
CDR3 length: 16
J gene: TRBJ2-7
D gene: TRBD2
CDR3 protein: CASSLPSGGSWGEQYF
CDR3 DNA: TGTGCCAGCAGCTTACCTAGCGGGGGTTCGTGGGGCGAGCAGTACTTC

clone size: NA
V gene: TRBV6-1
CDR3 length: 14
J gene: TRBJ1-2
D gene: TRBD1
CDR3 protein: CASRPGTASRGYTF
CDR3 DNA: TGTGCCAGCAGACCTGGGACAGCCTCTAGAGGCTACACCTTC

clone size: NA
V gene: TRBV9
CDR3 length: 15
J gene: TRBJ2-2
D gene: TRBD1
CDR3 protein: CASSGGTDNTGELFF
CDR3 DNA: TGTGCCAGCAGCGGAGGGACAGACAACACCGGGGAGCTGTTTTTT

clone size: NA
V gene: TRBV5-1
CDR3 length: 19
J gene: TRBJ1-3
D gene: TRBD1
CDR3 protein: CASSAGTGGSLTSGNTIYF
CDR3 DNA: TGCGCCAGCAGCGCCGGGACAGGGGGCTCCCTTACCTCTGGAAACACCATATATTTT

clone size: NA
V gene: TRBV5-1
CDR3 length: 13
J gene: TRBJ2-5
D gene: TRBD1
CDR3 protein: CASSLGQGETQYF
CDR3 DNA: TGCGCCAGCAGCTTGGGACAGGGGGAGACCCAGTACTTC